This record covers a single TCR beta chain. The data derive from a study of blood T cell repertoires in COVID-19. Sequencing used immunoSEQ multiplex PCR; TCRdb keeps in-frame clones, though not all of them. This repertoire shows roughly 200,000 clones, around 90% found once; its top ten account for 0.53%. CDR1 is SGHTA and CDR2 is FQGTGA in the germline V gene. The CDR3 spans 14 residues. Trimming left V 0 bases short and J 2 bases short, with 7 bases between. The V gene is TRBV7-3, the J gene TRBJ1-1, with a possible D match to TRBD1 (6 bases). The source material was peripheral blood. This clonotype originated in a man aged 45 to 65 with acute or convalescent COVID-19. CDR3 in DNA: TGTGCCAGCAGCTTAACGGGGGCAAACACTGAAGCTTTCTTT. Translated: CASSLTGANTEAFF.